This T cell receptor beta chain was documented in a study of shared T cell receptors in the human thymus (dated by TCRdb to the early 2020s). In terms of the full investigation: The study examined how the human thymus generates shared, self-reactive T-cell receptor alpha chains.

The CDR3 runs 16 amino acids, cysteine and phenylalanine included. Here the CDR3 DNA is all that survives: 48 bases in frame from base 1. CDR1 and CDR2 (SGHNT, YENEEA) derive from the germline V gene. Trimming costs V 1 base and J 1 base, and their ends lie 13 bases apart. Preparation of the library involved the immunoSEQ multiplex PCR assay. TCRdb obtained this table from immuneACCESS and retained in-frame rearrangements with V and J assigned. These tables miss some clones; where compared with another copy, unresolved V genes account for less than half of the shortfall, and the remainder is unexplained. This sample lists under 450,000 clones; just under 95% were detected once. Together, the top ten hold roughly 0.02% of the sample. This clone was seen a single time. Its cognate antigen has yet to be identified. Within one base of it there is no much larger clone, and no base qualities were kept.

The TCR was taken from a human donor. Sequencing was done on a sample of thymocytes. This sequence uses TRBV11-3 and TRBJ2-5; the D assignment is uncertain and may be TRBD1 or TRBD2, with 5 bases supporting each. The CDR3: CASSLGPTGLQETQYF. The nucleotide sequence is TGTGCCAGCAGCTTAGGCCCAACGGGGCTCCAAGAGACCCAGTACTTC.